This TCR beta chain is drawn from a study of CD8+CD57+ T cells in acquired aplastic anemia. Whole-study context: CD4+ and CD8+ cells, once sorted, gave DNA averaging approximately 3 ug. Findings and caveats of the study: Patients shared some 29 CD8+ CDR3 sequences with controls.

The CDR3 sequence is 13 residues long. Germline V gene sequence: CDR1 SEHNR, CDR2 FQNEAQ (reference sequence). J lost 0 bases, V lost 8 bases, and 3 bases had no gene match. Genomic DNA acted as the template from which TCR beta VDJ combination and CDR3 sequence profiling were carried out. One entry per CDR3 protein, called by TCRdb with MiXCR from the reads. The sample includes under 250,000 distinct CDR3 sequences, approximately 45% seen only once; the top ten take 7.8%. Flow cytometry had shown expanded CD8+CD57+ cells in the patients chosen for sequencing. The patients all had a severe acquired aplastic anemia diagnosis. None of the patients had been given any therapy when their blood was sampled. This clonotype was recorded at least ten times. Antigen unknown.

The receptor was isolated from a human donor with aplastic anemia. Sequenced input: sorted CD4+, CD8+, or CD8+CD57+ T cells (not recorded which) from PBMCs. J is TRBJ2-7 and V is TRBV7-9; 8 nucleotides agree with TRBD2. The CDR3: CASSGTSSYEQYF. CDR3 DNA: TGTGCCAGCTCCGGGACTAGCTCCTACGAGCAGTACTTC.